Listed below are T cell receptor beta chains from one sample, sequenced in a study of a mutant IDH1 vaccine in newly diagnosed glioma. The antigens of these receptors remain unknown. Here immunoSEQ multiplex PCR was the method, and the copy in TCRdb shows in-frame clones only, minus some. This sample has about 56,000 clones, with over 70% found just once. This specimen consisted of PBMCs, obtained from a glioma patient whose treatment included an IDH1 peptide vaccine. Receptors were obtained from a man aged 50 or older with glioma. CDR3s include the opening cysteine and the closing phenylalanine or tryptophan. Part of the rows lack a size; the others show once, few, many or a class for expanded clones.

CDR3: CAISRQGAANEKLFF
size: -
length: 15
V: TRBV10-3

CDR3: CASSQGAGAGDEQFF
size: few
length: 15
V: TRBV4-1

CDR3: CASSLFGQNQPQHF
size: -
length: 14
V: TRBV7-2

CDR3: CTSGPSSYNSPLHF
size: -
length: 14
V: TRBV6-5

CDR3: CASRPTSGGTKYF
size: -
length: 13
V: TRBV2

CDR3: CASSAAVEQYF
size: -
length: 11
V: TRBV2

CDR3: CASSEGRAEAQHF
size: -
length: 13
V: TRBV7-8

CDR3: CAWSVGGGSQPQHF
size: -
length: 14
V: TRBV30

CDR3: CASSLDVQETQYF
size: -
length: 13
V: TRBV5-1

CDR3: CAWRVGQGYFYEQYF
size: -
length: 15
V: TRBV30

CDR3: CASSPDRYYGYTF
size: -
length: 13
V: TRBV2

CDR3: CASSLGGRGGEQFF
size: once
length: 14
V: TRBV7-2

CDR3: CATSIGGTYEQYF
size: once
length: 13
V: TRBV6-5